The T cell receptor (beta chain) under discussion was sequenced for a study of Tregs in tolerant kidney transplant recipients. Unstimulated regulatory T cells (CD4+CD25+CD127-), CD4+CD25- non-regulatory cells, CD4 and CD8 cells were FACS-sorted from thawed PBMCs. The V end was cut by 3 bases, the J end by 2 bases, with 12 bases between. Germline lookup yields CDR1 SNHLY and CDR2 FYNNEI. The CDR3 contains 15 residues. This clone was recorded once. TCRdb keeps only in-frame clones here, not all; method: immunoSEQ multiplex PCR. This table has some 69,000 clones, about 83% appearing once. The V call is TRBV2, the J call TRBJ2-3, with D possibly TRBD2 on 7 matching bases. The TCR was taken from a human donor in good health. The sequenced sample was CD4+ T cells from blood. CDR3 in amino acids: CASSEGGPTTDTQYF. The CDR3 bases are TGTGCCAGCAGTGAGGGGGGGCCCACCACAGATACGCAGTATTTT.